The 30 T cell receptor beta chains below all came from one sample that was sequenced in a study of technical replicates of blood from four donors. Produced via immunoSEQ multiplex PCR; TCRdb's table is partial and in-frame only. The table lists tens of thousands of clones, 70% to 90% of them singletons, with 4.6% in the top ten. The material sequenced was PBMCs. The receptors come from a human donor in good health. Some clones in this sample may be carry-over from other donors' samples.

The chain links TRBV7-2 to TRBJ2-7; unclear D gene. The CDR3 runs to 15 residues. V gave up 7 bases and J gave up 6 bases, with 22 bases separating them. Germline lookup yields CDR1 SGHTA and CDR2 FQGNSA. The CDR3 sequence is CASIDRIDSQREQYF. CDR3 in DNA: TGTGCCAGCATCGATAGGATCGACTCCCAGCGCGAGCAGTACTTC. Full variable domain (rest looked up from reference TRBV7-2 and TRBJ2-7): GAGVSQSPSNKVTEKGKDVELRCDPISGHTALYWYRQSLGQGLEFLIYFQGNSAPDKSGLPSDRFSAERTGGSVSTLTIQRTQQEDSAVYLCASIDRIDSQREQYFGPGTRLTVT.

This chain connects TRBV28 to TRBJ1-6, with TRBD1 matching 8 bases. This CDR3 region has 14 residues. Looked up from germline, CDR1 is MDHEN and CDR2 is SYDVKM. Trimming removed 5 bases from V and 11 bases from J; junction bases left unmatched: 8. This CDR3 is CASSNRGSPPPLHF. CDR3 DNA sequence: TGTGCCAGCAGTAACAGGGGGTCGCCTCCACCCCTCCACTTT.

This clone has only one observation. V usage is TRBV7-9 and J usage is TRBJ2-7, with TRBD1 matching 10 bases. V was clipped by 1 base and J by 3 bases; unmatched bases: 6. The CDR3 consists of 16 residues. Germline loops: CDR1 SEHNR, CDR2 FQNEAQ (reference sequence). As DNA, the CDR3 is TGTGCCAGCAGCTTAGTCCGGGACAGGGGCAACTACGAGCAGTACTTC. Protein product: CASSLVRDRGNYEQYF.

This rearrangement joins TRBV7-2 to TRBJ2-3; D might be TRBD2 (6 bases). Looked up from germline, CDR1 is SGHTA and CDR2 is FQGNSA. Trimming pared 1 base from V and 6 bases from J, leaving 11 bases between. This CDR3 spans 14 amino acids. CDR3 protein: CASSLGRGTDTQYF. CDR3 bases: TGTGCCAGCAGCTTAGGGAGGGGAACGGATACGCAGTATTTT.

The chain uses TRBV19 and TRBJ1-2; TRBD1 is a possible D gene (6 bases). The CDR3 totals 14 residues. V dropped 0 bases and J dropped 8 bases, with 13 bases sitting between them. Germline CDR1 and CDR2: LNHDA and SQIVND (reference sequence). The CDR3 region has the DNA TGTGCCAGTAGTATAGACAGGGGAGAGGACGGCTACACCTTC. Protein sequence: CASSIDRGEDGYTF.

There are a few counts of this clone. The chain joins TRBV7-2 to TRBJ1-2; unclear D gene. The CDR3 sequence is 12 residues long. V was shortened by 3 bases and J by 5 bases, with 7 bases between the two germline ends. Per the germline V gene, CDR1 is SGHTA and CDR2 is FQGNSA. In nucleotides, the CDR3 is TGTGCCAGCAGCTTTCTATTATATGGCTACACCTTC. This translates into CASSFLLYGYTF.

V usage is TRBV18 and J usage is TRBJ2-7; TRBD1 matches at 11 bases. Germline V lookup: CDR1 KGHSH, CDR2 LQKENI. V dropped 4 bases and J dropped 6; count of bases not matched to a gene: 8. This CDR3 comprises 15 residues. The CDR3 protein is CASSLRTGGHPEQYF. In nucleotides, the CDR3 is TGTGCCAGCTCACTTCGGACAGGGGGCCACCCCGAGCAGTACTTC.

The CDR3 spells CASSLVGALTTNEKLFF. CDR3 DNA sequence: TGCGCCAGCAGCTTGGTCGGAGCTCTTACAACTAATGAAAAACTGTTTTTT. The rearrangement joins TRBV5-1 to TRBJ1-4; D unresolved. V was cut by 0 bases and J by 0 bases, with 12 bases left in between. The CDR3 length is 17 residues. The V gene's germline CDR1 is SGHRS and CDR2 YFSETQ.

J is TRBJ2-3 and V is TRBV11-3; no reliable D call. V was clipped by 1 base and J by 0 bases, with 5 bases between them. CDR1 and CDR2 (germline): SGHNT, YENEEA. This CDR3 is 14 amino acids long. CDR3 loop: CASSLGRSTDTQYF. CDR3 nucleotide sequence: TGTGCCAGCAGCTTAGGCAGAAGCACAGATACGCAGTATTTT.

The sample holds a few counts of this clone. The CDR3 sequence is CASSLGPGHFYEQYF. CDR3 sequence (DNA): TGTGCCAGCAGCTTAGGACCGGGACATTTCTACGAGCAGTACTTC. This sequence joins TRBV7-3 and TRBJ2-7; D perhaps matches TRBD1 (6 bases). The CDR3 extends over 15 amino acids. The V end lost 2 bases, the J end lost 3 bases, and 14 bases lay between the germline ends. Germline V gene sequence: CDR1 SGHTA, CDR2 FQGTGA.

The chain couples TRBV5-1 to TRBJ1-2, with 8 bases lining up with TRBD1. CDR1 is SGHRS, CDR2 YFSETQ, per germline. This CDR3 has 14 amino acids. With 4 bases clipped from V and 4 bases from J, the junction kept 6 bases outside the gene matches. CDR3 sequence: CASSGGQGTYGYTF. In nucleotides, the CDR3 is TGCGCCAGCAGCGGCGGACAGGGTACCTATGGCTACACCTTC.

The chain links TRBV4-3 to TRBJ1-1, with D perhaps TRBD1 (5 bases). This CDR3 has 14 amino acids. V lost 1 base to trimming and J lost 5 bases, with 11 bases between them. The germline V gene encodes CDR1 LGHNA and CDR2 YSLEER. CDR3: CASSQGGGRTEAFF. The CDR3 nucleotides are TGCGCCAGCAGCCAAGGGGGCGGGAGAACTGAAGCTTTCTTT.

This clone was counted a few times. The rearrangement uses TRBV6-7 and TRBJ2-5, with 12 bases lining up with TRBD2. TRBV6-7 counts as an open reading frame of uncertain function. The CDR3 extends over 20 amino acids. With 6 bases clipped from V and 0 bases from J, the junction kept 17 bases outside the gene matches. The CDR3 here is CASSEEGGTSGGRYQETQYF. CDR3 nucleotides: TGTGCCAGCAGCGAAGAGGGAGGAACTAGCGGGGGGAGGTACCAAGAGACCCAGTACTTC.

This clone was counted once. The chain couples TRBV5-1 to TRBJ2-3, with TRBD2 matching 8 bases. This CDR3 region has 17 residues. The germline V gene encodes CDR1 SGHRS and CDR2 YFSETQ. The trim removed 0 bases at V and 0 bases at J, leaving 6 bases unmatched. CDR3: CASSLATTSGSTDTQYF. CDR3 nucleotide sequence: TGCGCCAGCAGCTTGGCCACCACTAGCGGCAGCACAGATACGCAGTATTTT.

This chain connects TRBV7-2 to TRBJ2-1; 13 bases fit TRBD2. V lost 5 bases, J lost 6 bases, and 4 bases stayed unmatched. Germline CDR1 is SGHTA and CDR2 is FQGNSA. The CDR3 is made up of 15 amino acids. The CDR3 DNA is TGTGCCAGCAGCACGGGACTAGCGGGGCTCAATGAGCAGTTCTTC. It specifies CASSTGLAGLNEQFF. Full variable domain (rest looked up from reference TRBV7-2 and TRBJ2-1): GAGVSQSPSNKVTEKGKDVELRCDPISGHTALYWYRQSLGQGLEFLIYFQGNSAPDKSGLPSDRFSAERTGGSVSTLTIQRTQQEDSAVYLCASSTGLAGLNEQFFGPGTRLTVL.

The chain links TRBV7-9 to TRBJ1-2; D remains unclear. Germline V gives CDR1 SEHNR, CDR2 FQNEAQ (reference sequence). This CDR3 contains 12 residues. V was cut by 1 base and J by 6 bases, with 6 bases left in between. The CDR3 here is CASSLVRDGYTF. The CDR3, as DNA: TGTGCCAGCAGCTTAGTCCGGGATGGCTACACCTTC.

The gene calls are TRBV7-8 and TRBJ2-4; TRBD1 might be the D (7 bases). Trimming took off 5 bases at V and 6 bases at J, with 20 bases between the two ends. The CDR3 is 16 residues long. CDR1 and CDR2 from the germline V gene are SGHVS and FQNEAQ. The CDR3 here is CASSQGGRGLANIQYF. CDR3 in DNA: TGTGCCAGCAGCCAGGGGGGCAGGGGCCTTGCAAACATTCAGTACTTC.

The chain combines TRBV5-6 with TRBJ2-1, with D possibly being TRBD2 (7 bases). Trimming took 0 bases from V and 4 from J, leaving 14 bases between them. CDR1 and CDR2 from the germline V gene are SGHDT and YYEEEE. The CDR3 is made up of 16 amino acids. CDR3 DNA sequence: TGTGCCAGCAGCTTGGGCGTGGGGGGGCTTTACAATGAGCAGTTCTTC. It encodes CASSLGVGGLYNEQFF.

The genes are TRBV15 and TRBJ1-5; D gene unclear. Germline V gene data show CDR1 as LNHNV and CDR2 as YYDKDF (reference sequence). There are 14 residues in the CDR3. The CDR3 DNA sequence: TGTGTCGAGCCCCGGGGAACTAGCAATCAGCCCCAGCATTTT. Protein product: CVEPRGTSNQPQHF.

The chain combines TRBV6-6 with TRBJ2-2; 10 positions match TRBD1. With V trimmed by 6 bases and J by 6 bases, 10 bases remained unmatched. The CDR3 length is 16 residues. Germline loops: CDR1 MNHNY, CDR2 SVGAGI (reference sequence). As DNA, the CDR3 is TGTGCCAGCAGCCCCGGGGGGACAGGGGACGCCGGGGAGCTGTTTTTT. Amino acids: CASSPGGTGDAGELFF.

There are a few counts of this clone. The rearrangement links TRBV7-9 to TRBJ2-2, with TRBD1 matching 7 bases. Unmatched junction bases numbered 8, after V lost 5 bases and J lost 5 bases. CDR3 size: 15 residues. Germline V gives CDR1 SEHNR, CDR2 FQNEAQ (reference sequence). CDR3 nucleotides: TGTGCCAGCAGCAGCCGGGACAGACTAACCGGGGAGCTGTTTTTT. Translated, it gives CASSSRDRLTGELFF.

The chain has TRBV7-9 and TRBJ2-7; TRBD1 matches 7 bases. From germline, CDR1 is SEHNR and CDR2 FQNEAQ (reference sequence). Germline trimming cut 3 bases from V and 3 bases from J; bases unmatched to any gene: 8. The CDR3 contains 15 residues. CDR3 sequence reads: CASSFRDSAFYEQYF. CDR3 coding DNA: TGTGCCAGCAGCTTCCGGGACAGTGCCTTCTACGAGCAGTACTTC.

This sequence joins TRBV4-2 and TRBJ1-4; 7 positions match TRBD1. The germline V gene encodes CDR1 LGHNA and CDR2 YNFKEQ. The V gene end was trimmed by 0 bases and the J gene end by 8 bases; junction bases not matched to a gene: 9. The CDR3 loop spans 16 amino acids. The CDR3 sequence is CASSQDLGAGGEKLFF. The CDR3 DNA is TGTGCCAGCAGCCAAGATTTAGGGGCAGGGGGGGAAAAACTGTTTTTT.

This clone was detected only once. V gene TRBV6-5 combines with J gene TRBJ2-5; TRBD1 aligns across 11 bases. The CDR3 extends over 15 amino acids. Trimming at V came to 6 bases and at J to 4 bases, leaving 7 bases not matched to a gene. The germline V gene encodes CDR1 MNHEY and CDR2 SVGAGI. This chain's CDR3 is CASSLGQGVGETQYF. The CDR3 DNA follows: TGTGCCAGCAGCTTGGGACAGGGGGTGGGAGAGACCCAGTACTTC.

The chain carries TRBV30 and TRBJ2-2, with 8 bases matching TRBD2. After removal of 2 bases from V and 0 bases from J, the junction contained 5 bases not matched to a gene. Germline V lookup: CDR1 GTSNPN, CDR2 SVGIG (reference sequence). The CDR3 length is 16 residues. The CDR3 protein is CAWSFPGLANTGELFF. For the CDR3, the DNA is TGTGCCTGGAGTTTTCCGGGACTAGCGAACACCGGGGAGCTGTTTTTT.

The V call is TRBV2, the J call TRBJ2-3; D perhaps matches TRBD2 (6 bases). The CDR3 consists of 15 residues. Germline V gives CDR1 SNHLY, CDR2 FYNNEI. Trimming left V 6 bases short and J 7 bases short, with 20 bases between. CDR3 coding DNA: TGTGCCAGCAGGGGTCCAGGGCGGGATAGTAATACGCAGTATTTT. It codes for CASRGPGRDSNTQYF.

This chain joins TRBV5-1 and TRBJ2-3; 11 bases line up with TRBD2. The CDR3 totals 15 residues. V lost 6 bases, J lost 2 bases, and 5 bases stayed unmatched. CDR1 is SGHRS, CDR2 YFSETQ, per germline. CDR3 bases: TGCGCCAGCACCATAGCGGGAGGGCACACAGATACGCAGTATTTT. Its translation: CASTIAGGHTDTQYF.

This chain joins TRBV27 and TRBJ2-2; D possibly corresponds to TRBD1 (6 bases). Between the trimmed V and J ends, which lost 3 bases and 2 bases, there was a span of 10 bases. The CDR3 extends over 15 amino acids. CDR1 is MNHEY, CDR2 SMNVEV, per germline (reference sequence). CDR3 DNA sequence: TGTGCCAGCAGTTTTGGCAGGGGTAACACCGGGGAGCTGTTTTTT. This sequence encodes CASSFGRGNTGELFF.

The chain carries TRBV2 and TRBJ1-1; D is unresolved. CDR1 is SNHLY and CDR2 is FYNNEI in the germline V gene. Between the trimmed V and J ends, which lost 6 bases and 4 bases, there was a span of 15 bases. This CDR3 has 14 amino acids. The CDR3 sequence is CASRWREEGTEAFF. The CDR3 bases are TGTGCCAGCAGATGGCGGGAGGAGGGCACTGAAGCTTTCTTT.

This rearrangement joins TRBV4-3 to TRBJ2-7; 9 nucleotides line up with TRBD2. The V gene end was trimmed by 0 bases and the J gene end by 7 bases; junction bases not matched to a gene: 10. CDR1 is LGHNA, CDR2 YSLEER, per germline. CDR3 size: 16 residues. The CDR3 spells CASSQDFQRGAEEQYF. In nucleotides, the CDR3 is TGCGCCAGCAGCCAAGATTTCCAGCGGGGGGCAGAGGAGCAGTACTTC.